These T cell receptor beta chains were read from a single sample in a study of blood T cell repertoires in COVID-19. Some clones are missing from TCRdb's copy, which holds only in-frame ones; the method was immunoSEQ multiplex PCR. The repertoire holds 150,000 to 200,000 clones, 65% to 85% seen once, with 9.1% in the top ten. Sequenced material: peripheral blood. The origin of the receptors is a woman older than 75 with active or convalescent COVID-19. CDR3s include the opening cysteine and the closing phenylalanine or tryptophan. D genes are given only for firm matches. Clone size is given for some rows only: seen once, a few or many times, or a class if the clone is expanded.

j_call | d_call | clone_size | v_call | cdr3_aa | cdr3_nt
TRBJ1-2 | . | . | TRBV24-1 | CATSATGLSYTF | TGTGCCACCAGTGCTACAGGGTTGAGCTACACCTTC
TRBJ1-4 | . | . | TRBV9 | CASSVEGGNNEKLFF | TGTGCCAGCAGCGTAGAGGGGGGGAATAATGAAAAACTGTTTTTT
TRBJ2-3 | . | . | TRBV2 | CASRRSGLTDTQYF | TGTGCCAGCAGGCGCTCGGGACTCACAGATACGCAGTATTTT
TRBJ2-1 | TRBD1 | . | TRBV9 | CASSVVGQFYNEQFF | TGTGCCAGCAGCGTAGTGGGACAGTTCTACAATGAGCAGTTCTTC
TRBJ1-5 | . | few | TRBV19 | CASSSPTGGSNQPQHF | TGTGCCAGTAGCAGTCCGACAGGCGGTAGCAATCAGCCCCAGCATTTT
TRBJ2-3 | TRBD1 | . | TRBV7-9 | CASSRKDRERITQYF | TGTGCCAGCAGCAGGAAGGACAGGGAAAGGATCACGCAGTATTTT
TRBJ2-2 | . | . | TRBV9 | CASSVQGGYTGELFF | TGTGCCAGCAGCGTTCAGGGGGGATACACCGGGGAGCTGTTTTTT
TRBJ1-2 | . | . | TRBV7-9 | CASSPSATGYGYTF | TGTGCCAGCAGCCCCTCTGCGACGGGCTATGGCTACACCTTC
TRBJ2-7 | TRBD1 | . | TRBV6-5 | CASRPRDREVGEQYF | TGTGCCAGCAGACCCCGGGACAGGGAAGTTGGCGAGCAGTACTTC
TRBJ1-3 | . | few | TRBV27 | CASSPQSGNTIYF | TGTGCCAGCAGTCCCCAATCTGGAAACACCATATATTTT
TRBJ1-1 | . | once | TRBV6-5 | CASSRLGVGAFF | TGTGCCAGCAGTCGCCTCGGGGTCGGGGCTTTCTTT
TRBJ1-5 | . | . | TRBV27 | CASSSYRDINSNQPQHF | TGTGCCAGCAGTTCATACCGGGACATCAATAGCAATCAGCCCCAGCATTTT
TRBJ1-5 | . | . | TRBV28 | CASTLRPRQPQHF | TGTGCCAGCACCCTCAGGCCTCGGCAGCCCCAGCATTTT
TRBJ1-1 | . | . | TRBV2 | CASSERQVVGAFF | TGTGCCAGCAGTGAAAGGCAGGTCGTGGGAGCTTTCTTT
TRBJ1-3 | . | . | TRBV7-2 | CASSLVLSSGNTIYF | TGTGCCAGCAGCTTAGTACTGAGCTCTGGAAACACCATATATTTT
TRBJ1-2 | TRBD1 | . | TRBV6-2/TRBV6-3 | CASSYGQVGYTF | TGTGCCAGCAGTTACGGACAGGTTGGCTACACCTTC
TRBJ2-5 | TRBD1 | once | TRBV7-6 | CASSLAHLGTAQETQYF | TGTGCCAGCAGCTTAGCCCACCTCGGGACAGCACAAGAGACCCAGTACTTC
TRBJ2-3 | . | . | TRBV18 | CASSQLSTDTQYF | TGTGCCAGCTCACAACTAAGCACAGATACGCAGTATTTT
TRBJ1-2 | TRBD1 | . | TRBV29-1 | CSVEDWAGGRGYTF | TGCAGCGTTGAAGATTGGGCAGGGGGCCGCGGCTACACCTTC
TRBJ2-2 | TRBD1 | . | TRBV6-6 | CASSPRTGSHLNTGELFF | TGTGCCAGCAGTCCTCGGACAGGGTCCCATCTGAACACCGGGGAGCTGTTTTTT
TRBJ1-4 | . | . | TRBV7-6 | CASSKYRVDSTRGDEKLFF | TGTGCCAGCAGCAAGTATCGGGTAGACAGCACGCGCGGGGACGAAAAACTGTTTTTT
TRBJ1-4 | TRBD1 | . | TRBV4-3 | CASSQEGSGGREKLFF | TGCGCCAGCAGCCAAGAGGGGTCAGGGGGCAGGGAAAAACTGTTTTTT
TRBJ1-5 | . | . | TRBV7-2 | CASSVSSGQPQHF | TGTGCCAGCAGCGTTTCGTCCGGTCAGCCCCAGCATTTT
TRBJ1-4 | . | . | TRBV5-6 | CASSHKTPLNEKLFF | TGTGCCAGCAGTCATAAGACACCCCTTAATGAAAAACTGTTTTTT
TRBJ2-2 | . | . | TRBV6-4 | CASSASNTGELFF | TGTGCCAGCAGTGCCTCGAACACCGGGGAGCTGTTTTTT
TRBJ1-4 | TRBD1 | . | TRBV3-1/TRBV3-2 | CASSPDRVVVEKLFF | TGTGCCAGCAGCCCAGACAGGGTAGTGGTAGAAAAACTGTTTTTT
TRBJ1-2 | . | . | TRBV7-2 | CASSLEGVQAYGYTF | TGTGCCAGCAGCTTAGAGGGGGTACAGGCCTATGGCTACACCTTC
TRBJ1-2 | . | . | TRBV9 | CASSAIQGNYGYTF | TGTGCCAGCAGCGCCATACAGGGAAACTATGGCTACACCTTC
TRBJ1-1 | TRBD1 | . | TRBV5-8 | CASSSGQDRLGAFF | TGTGCCAGCAGCTCGGGACAGGATAGGTTAGGAGCTTTCTTT
TRBJ2-5 | . | . | TRBV19 | CASSIWGEETQYF | TGTGCCAGTAGTATTTGGGGGGAAGAGACCCAGTACTTC
TRBJ1-3 | . | . | TRBV19 | CASTPIGTYSGNTIYF | TGTGCCAGTACTCCAATAGGGACATACTCTGGAAACACCATATATTTT
TRBJ2-7 | TRBD1 | . | TRBV11-2 | CASSLDRGQANRGISEQYF | TGTGCCAGCAGCTTAGATCGAGGTCAGGCGAACAGGGGTATATCCGAGCAGTACTTC
TRBJ2-3 | TRBD1 | . | TRBV2 | CASSGSMDRGDTQYF | TGTGCCAGCAGCGGATCAATGGACAGGGGAGATACGCAGTATTTT
TRBJ1-4 | TRBD1 | . | TRBV5-1 | CASSLTGMNEKLFF | TGCGCCAGCAGCCTGACAGGGATGAATGAAAAACTGTTTTTT
TRBJ2-2 | TRBD2 | once | TRBV6-5 | CARGTSTGELFF | TGTGCCAGAGGGACTAGCACCGGGGAGCTGTTTTTT
TRBJ1-3 | TRBD1 | . | TRBV13 | CASGTGSNTIYF | TGTGCCAGCGGGACAGGAAGCAACACCATATATTTT
TRBJ1-1 | . | . | TRBV11-2 | CASSFKFFSEAFF | TGTGCCAGCAGCTTTAAGTTCTTCAGTGAAGCTTTCTTT
TRBJ1-6 | . | few | TRBV10-2 | CASSEPGYSPLHF | TGCGCCAGCAGTGAACCAGGGTATTCACCCCTCCACTTT
TRBJ1-1 | . | . | TRBV7-9 | CASKGGQNTEAFF | TGTGCCAGCAAGGGGGGGCAGAACACTGAAGCTTTCTTT
TRBJ2-5 | TRBD2 | . | TRBV5-6 | CASSLERGARQETQYF | TGTGCCAGCAGCTTGGAGCGGGGGGCCCGCCAAGAGACCCAGTACTTC
TRBJ1-4 | TRBD1 | . | TRBV5-8 | CASSGGQGPNEKLFF | TGTGCCAGCAGCGGGGGACAGGGGCCTAATGAAAAACTGTTTTTT
TRBJ1-1 | . | . | TRBV6-6 | CASSYAEMNTEAFF | TGTGCCAGCAGTTACGCGGAAATGAACACTGAAGCTTTCTTT
TRBJ1-3 | TRBD1 | . | TRBV6-5 | CASRRTGAGNTIYF | TGTGCCAGCAGAAGGACAGGGGCTGGAAACACCATATATTTT
TRBJ2-3 | TRBD2 | . | TRBV7-9 | CASSSQLAGSDTQYF | TGTGCCAGCAGCTCTCAACTAGCGGGGAGCGATACGCAGTATTTT
TRBJ1-4 | . | . | TRBV18 | CASSLLTGLNEKLFF | TGTGCCAGCTCGCTCCTGACAGGCTTGAATGAAAAACTGTTTTTT
TRBJ2-5 | TRBD2 | . | TRBV6-2/TRBV6-3 | CASSSTSGEGPEQETQYF | TGTGCCAGCAGCTCCACTAGCGGGGAGGGCCCGGAACAAGAGACCCAGTACTTC
TRBJ1-2 | . | . | TRBV7-9 | CASSYSGNYGYTF | TGTGCCAGCAGCTATTCAGGGAACTATGGCTACACCTTC
TRBJ2-7 | TRBD1 | . | TRBV9 | CASTPGGQGEQYF | TGTGCCAGCACCCCAGGTGGACAGGGAGAACAGTACTTC
TRBJ1-6 | . | once | TRBV7-2 | CASSLGAGASYSPLHF | TGTGCCAGCAGCTTAGGCGCAGGGGCCTCCTATTCACCCCTCCACTTT